The 22 T cell receptor beta chains reported below all come from one sample, sequenced in a study of shared clonotypes between healthy human individuals. TCRdb's table, derived via immunoSEQ multiplex PCR, lists solely in-frame clones and lacks some. The sample has 600,000 to 800,000 clones, over 60% seen once. Sequencing was performed on memory CD4+ T cells sorted from blood. Regarding subset: CD45RA-negative fraction. The receptors stem from a woman in her 30s in good health.

The rearrangement joins TRBV21-1 to TRBJ1-1. TRBV21-1 counts as a pseudogene. The CDR3 runs 15 residues. The CDR3 is CASSLVGREVTEAFF. The CDR3 DNA reads as TGTGCCAGCAGCTTAGTGGGCAGGGAGGTCACTGAAGCTTTCTTT.

V and J are TRBV5-5 and TRBJ2-7; tentative D call: TRBD2 (6 bases). CDR3 length: 14 residues. V dropped 4 bases and J dropped 0 bases, with 11 bases sitting between them. Germline V CDR1 and CDR2: SGHKS, YYEKEE (reference sequence). In nucleotides, the CDR3 is TGTGCCAGCAGCCCGGGGGACGGCTCCTACGAGCAGTACTTC. This encodes CASSPGDGSYEQYF.

Concerning this clone itself: The same CDR3 also results from other DNA sequences found in this sample. V is TRBV5-1 and J is TRBJ2-1; 7 bases agree with TRBD2. The V gene end was trimmed by 4 bases and the J gene end by 1 base; junction bases not matched to a gene: 5. Germline V gives CDR1 SGHRS, CDR2 YFSETQ. The CDR3 runs to 15 residues. In nucleotides, the CDR3 is TGCGCCAGCAGCGTTTCTAGCGGATCCTACAATGAGCAGTTCTTC. It specifies CASSVSSGSYNEQFF.

The V and J genes are TRBV4-1 and TRBJ1-1; tentatively, D is TRBD1 (5 bases). The CDR3 extends over 17 amino acids. Trimming pared 1 base from V and 4 bases from J, leaving 19 bases between. Germline V gives CDR1 MGHRA, CDR2 YSYEKL. The CDR3, as DNA: TGCGCCAGCAGCCAAGGCCCCTGGGGCCGCCAAACCACTGAAGCTTTCTTT. This translates into CASSQGPWGRQTTEAFF.

Regarding this clone: Compared with germline, one end of the junction differs, possibly owing to a read error. CDR3 coding DNA: TGCGCCAGCAGTCAATCACCCAGGGGGCTATACGGCTTT. Amino acids: CASSQSPRGLYGF. This rearrangement joins TRBV23-1 to TRBJ1-1, with TRBD1 matching 8 bases. TRBV23-1 is classed as an ORF, of uncertain function. This CDR3 contains 13 residues.

The chain couples TRBV11-2 to TRBJ1-1; D is unclear. Germline CDR1 and CDR2: SGHAT and FQNNGV. Trimming shortened V by 5 bases and J by 5 bases, and 15 bases separated the two germline ends. The CDR3 loop spans 14 amino acids. The CDR3 protein is CASSGRNGGTEAFF. The DNA for the CDR3 is TGTGCCAGCAGCGGAAGAAACGGAGGAACTGAAGCTTTCTTT.

The chain uses TRBV19 and TRBJ1-5, with D hard to call. CDR1 LNHDA and CDR2 SQIVND come from the germline V gene (reference sequence). The V end was cut by 2 bases, the J end by 3 bases, with 11 bases between. This CDR3 region has 15 residues. The CDR3 nucleotides read TGTGCCAGTAGTATATCGGGGATGGTCAATCAGCCCCAGCATTTT. This gives the protein CASSISGMVNQPQHF.

The chain employs TRBV6-1 and TRBJ2-7; tentatively, D is TRBD2 (6 bases). The CDR3 consists of 14 residues. V lost 4 bases and J lost 1, with 11 bases in between. Per the germline V gene, CDR1 is MNHNS and CDR2 is SASEGT. CDR3 nucleotides: TGTGCCAGCAGTGGCGGGACGGCTTCCTACGAGCAGTACTTC. Its protein product is CASSGGTASYEQYF.

This chain joins TRBV5-4 and TRBJ2-1; no clear D gene. Trimming removed 1 base at V and 7 bases at J, with 12 bases between. CDR3 length: 14 amino acids. Germline CDR1 reads SGHNT; CDR2 reads YYREEE (reference sequence). The CDR3 coding sequence is TGTGCCAGCAGCTTGTACATGCTGGGGAATGAGCAGTTCTTC. Its protein product is CASSLYMLGNEQFF.

The genes are TRBV19 and TRBJ1-5, with 9 bases lining up with TRBD1. The CDR3 totals 14 residues. With 11 bases clipped from V and 3 bases from J, the junction kept 8 bases outside the gene matches. Germline V CDR1 and CDR2: LNHDA, SQIVND (reference sequence). The CDR3 DNA reads TGTGCCGCCTCCGGGACAGGGAACAATCAGCCCCAGCATTTT. This translates into CAASGTGNNQPQHF.

The chain joins TRBV6-5 to TRBJ2-1; D might be TRBD1 (6 bases). This CDR3 spans 14 amino acids. CDR1 and CDR2 (germline): MNHEY, SVGAGI. The V end was cut by 5 bases, the J end by 5 bases, with 13 bases between. Written as DNA, the CDR3 is TGTGCCAGCAGTAATCCGGGACAAGACAATGAGCAGTTCTTC. Amino acid sequence: CASSNPGQDNEQFF.

The chain recombines TRBV6-6 with TRBJ2-3, with 8 bases matching TRBD1. V was clipped by 5 bases and J by 3 bases; unmatched bases: 4. Germline CDR1 reads MNHNY; CDR2 reads SVGAGI (reference sequence). This CDR3 is built from 14 residues. Here the CDR3 reads CASSPRTGTDTQYF. The DNA of the CDR3 is TGTGCCAGCAGTCCACGGACAGGGACAGATACGCAGTATTTT.

This rearrangement joins TRBV6-1 to TRBJ2-3; D possibly corresponds to TRBD2 (6 bases). The germline V gene encodes CDR1 MNHNS and CDR2 SASEGT. Trimming removed 8 bases from V and 3 bases from J, with 15 bases in between. The CDR3 is 14 residues long. CDR3 amino acids: CASSPSAPTDTQYF. The DNA for the CDR3 is TGTGCCAGCTCCCCTAGCGCGCCTACAGATACGCAGTATTTT.

In the case of this clone: This clone may be a read error of a much larger clone one base away. The V gene is TRBV28, the J gene TRBJ1-1; D is perhaps TRBD1 (5 bases). Germline V gene data show CDR1 as MDHEN and CDR2 as SYDVKM. The CDR3 runs 13 residues. V was trimmed by 6 bases and J by 1 base, leaving 9 bases between them. Here the CDR3 DNA reads TGTGCCAGCAGACGACAGTGGAACACTGAAGCTTTCTTT. It is translated as CASRRQWNTEAFF. Based on the CDR3 plus reference TRBV28 and TRBJ1-1, the full variable domain is DVKVTQSSRYLVKRTGEKVFLECVQDMDHENMFWYRQDPGLGLRLIYFSYDVKMKEKGDIPEGYSVSREKKERFSLILESASTNQTSMYLCASRRQWNTEAFFGQGTRLTVV.

The chain has TRBV19 and TRBJ1-1; TRBD1 agrees at 12 bases. CDR1 LNHDA and CDR2 SQIVND come from the germline V gene (reference sequence). Trimming removed 8 bases from V and 3 bases from J; junction bases left unmatched: 4. The CDR3 length is 14 residues. The CDR3 sequence is CASGTGGMYTEAFF. CDR3 nucleotide sequence: TGTGCCAGTGGGACAGGGGGCATGTACACTGAAGCTTTCTTT.

V is TRBV6-4 and J is TRBJ2-3; 7 nucleotides match TRBD2. V dropped 3 bases and J dropped 0; count of bases not matched to a gene: 3. This CDR3 is built from 15 residues. The germline gives CDR1 MRHNA, CDR2 SNTAGT. In nucleotides, the CDR3 is TGTGCCAGCAGTGAGGTAGCGGGTAGCACAGATACGCAGTATTTT. Its translation: CASSEVAGSTDTQYF.

This sequence joins TRBV10-3 and TRBJ2-7, with TRBD1 as a possible D gene (5 bases). This CDR3 spans 15 amino acids. Between the trimmed V and J ends, which lost 6 bases and 2 bases, there was a span of 17 bases. Germline V lookup: CDR1 ENHRY, CDR2 SYGVKD. The CDR3 here is CAIRRGDTATYEQYF. The CDR3 DNA sequence: TGTGCCATCAGAAGGGGCGACACCGCAACCTACGAGCAGTACTTC.

The chain couples TRBV2 to TRBJ1-5, with D possibly being TRBD1 (5 bases). From germline, CDR1 is SNHLY and CDR2 FYNNEI. The V gene lost 11 bases and the J gene lost 2 bases, with 16 bases spanning the gap. The CDR3 contains 14 residues. CDR3 in DNA: TGTGCCGCCGGGCAGGGACTGCGCAATCAGCCCCAGCATTTT. Its protein product is CAAGQGLRNQPQHF. Supplemented by reference TRBV2 and TRBJ1-5, the full variable domain reads EPEVTQTPSHQVTQMGQEVILRCVPISNHLYFYWYRQILGQKVEFLVSFYNNEISEKSEIFDDQFSVERPDGSNFTLKIRSTKLEDSAMYFCAAGQGLRNQPQHFGDGTRLSIL.

The chain has TRBV7-9 and TRBJ2-1, with 9 bases that match TRBD2. This CDR3 is 16 amino acids long. The germline V gene has CDR1 SEHNR and CDR2 FQNEAQ (reference sequence). The V gene end was trimmed by 2 bases and the J gene end by 8 bases; junction bases not matched to a gene: 10. The CDR3 reads CASSLFLGGRADEQFF. In nucleotides, the CDR3 is TGTGCCAGCAGCTTATTTTTGGGCGGGAGGGCCGATGAGCAGTTCTTC.

CDR3 coding DNA: TGTGCCAGCAGACAGGGACTTGAAAAACTGTTTTTT. Translating gives CASRQGLEKLFF. The chain employs TRBV28 and TRBJ1-4; the D gene is possibly TRBD1 (6 bases). This CDR3 comprises 12 residues. Germline CDR1 and CDR2: MDHEN and SYDVKM. The germline V and J ends were trimmed by 6 bases and 7 bases, with 9 bases remaining between them.

This chain uses TRBV10-3 with TRBJ1-2; 12 bases map to TRBD1. The germline V gene has CDR1 ENHRY and CDR2 SYGVKD. The CDR3 contains 15 residues. V was pared by 4 bases and J by 6 bases, with 6 bases of the junction left unmatched. Here the CDR3 reads CAISVGTGGGNGYTF. The CDR3 DNA follows: TGTGCCATCAGTGTGGGGACAGGGGGCGGGAATGGCTACACCTTC.

The genes are TRBV5-1 and TRBJ2-1; 7 bases fit TRBD1. The CDR3 runs 15 residues. The junction had 9 bases not matched to a gene; V was cut back by 9 bases and J by 0 bases. Germline V lookup: CDR1 SGHRS, CDR2 YFSETQ. DNA of the CDR3: TGCGCCACCGCACTACAGGGGAGCTCCTACAATGAGCAGTTCTTC. Translation gives CATALQGSSYNEQFF.